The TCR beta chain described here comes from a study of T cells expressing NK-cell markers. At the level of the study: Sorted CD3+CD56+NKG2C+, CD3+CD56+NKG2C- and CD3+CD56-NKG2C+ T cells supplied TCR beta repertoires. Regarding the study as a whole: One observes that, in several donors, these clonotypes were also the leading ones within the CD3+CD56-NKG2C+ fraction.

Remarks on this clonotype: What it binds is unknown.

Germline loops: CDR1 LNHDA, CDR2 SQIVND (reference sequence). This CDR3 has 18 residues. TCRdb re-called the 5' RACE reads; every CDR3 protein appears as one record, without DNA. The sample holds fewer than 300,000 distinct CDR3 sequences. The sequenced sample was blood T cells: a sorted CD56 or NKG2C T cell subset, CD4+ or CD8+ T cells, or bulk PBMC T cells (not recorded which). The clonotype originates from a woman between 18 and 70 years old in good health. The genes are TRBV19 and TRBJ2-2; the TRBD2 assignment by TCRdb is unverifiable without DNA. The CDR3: CASSFPPTRASGTGELFF. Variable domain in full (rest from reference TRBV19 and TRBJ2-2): DGGITQSPKYLFRKEGQNVTLSCEQNLNHDAMYWYRQDPGQGLRLIYYSQIVNDFQKGDIAEGYSVSREKKESFPLTVTSAQKNPTAFYLCASSFPPTRASGTGELFFGEGSRLTVL.